This is a list of T cell receptor beta chains from one sample in a study of CXCR3-negative and CXCR3-positive naive CD8 T cells. TCRdb re-called the 5' RACE reads and catalogs CDR3 proteins one per entry, DNA excluded. The sample shows 150,000 to 170,000 distinct CDR3 sequences, and 0.45% to 0.6% sits with its ten largest clones. The specimen was naive CXCR3+ CD8+ T cells from blood. Receptors were obtained from a human donor in good health. Some clones in this sample may be carry-over from other donors' samples. The CDR3 runs from the conserved cysteine through the conserved F or W.

j_gene: TRBJ2-1; v_gene: TRBV28; CDR3aa: CASSADRAYNEQFF
j_gene: TRBJ2-7; v_gene: TRBV7-6; CDR3aa: CASSFASGSSEQYF
j_gene: TRBJ2-1; v_gene: TRBV28; CDR3aa: CASSTASSYNEQFF
j_gene: TRBJ2-5; v_gene: TRBV12-3/TRBV12-4; CDR3aa: CASSLGLGVRETQYF
j_gene: TRBJ2-2; v_gene: TRBV5-1; CDR3aa: CASIGSTGELFF
j_gene: TRBJ1-6; v_gene: TRBV9; CDR3aa: CASSVEAGAGSPLHF
j_gene: TRBJ1-1; v_gene: TRBV2; CDR3aa: CASRMTGGPNTEAFF
j_gene: TRBJ2-1; v_gene: TRBV6-1; CDR3aa: CASRQGGYNEQFF
j_gene: TRBJ2-7; v_gene: TRBV27; CDR3aa: CASSLSGATGGPYEQYF
j_gene: TRBJ1-3; v_gene: TRBV6-5; CDR3aa: CASLAGNTIYF
j_gene: TRBJ1-1; v_gene: TRBV7-9; CDR3aa: CASSSEGRDTEAFF
j_gene: TRBJ2-7; v_gene: TRBV19; CDR3aa: CASSQAQGAAYEQYF
j_gene: TRBJ2-1; v_gene: TRBV11-3; CDR3aa: CASSDRILSSYNEQFF
j_gene: TRBJ2-7; v_gene: TRBV7-2; CDR3aa: CASSWTGGEQYF
j_gene: TRBJ2-2; v_gene: TRBV6-6; CDR3aa: CASPGHGELFF
j_gene: TRBJ2-1; v_gene: TRBV7-8; CDR3aa: CASSLERGLGSYNEQFF
j_gene: TRBJ2-7; v_gene: TRBV5-1; CDR3aa: CASSFDRYEQYF
j_gene: TRBJ1-1; v_gene: TRBV28; CDR3aa: CASSLLQAQNTEAFF
j_gene: TRBJ1-5; v_gene: TRBV7-9; CDR3aa: CASSLDDGGVVQPQHF
j_gene: TRBJ2-2; v_gene: TRBV11-2; CDR3aa: CASGRAGSTGELFF
j_gene: TRBJ2-1; v_gene: TRBV30; CDR3aa: CAWSGGQGEIF
j_gene: TRBJ2-7; v_gene: TRBV29-1; CDR3aa: CSVLRQGPYEQYF
j_gene: TRBJ2-2; v_gene: TRBV5-6; CDR3aa: CASSSGTHTGELFF
j_gene: TRBJ2-3; v_gene: TRBV28; CDR3aa: CASSFQADTQYF
j_gene: TRBJ2-1; v_gene: TRBV5-1; CDR3aa: CASSGGQAYNEQFF
j_gene: TRBJ1-2; v_gene: TRBV4-1; CDR3aa: CASSPYTESDYGYTF
j_gene: TRBJ2-2; v_gene: TRBV14; CDR3aa: CASSQDLRESGGELFF